A selection of T cell receptor beta chains follows, all from one sample in a study of blood T cell repertoires in COVID-19. The repertoire was sequenced with immunoSEQ multiplex PCR; TCRdb's copy has only in-frame clones and lacks some. The table shows about 160,000 clones, with around 87% occurring only once. Sequenced: peripheral blood. Source of these receptors: a young man with COVID-19, enrolled during active disease. Each CDR3 is given with its conserved first and last residue. D genes are given only for firm matches. Some rows mark clone size as missing; the rest say once, few, many or name a class of expanded clone.

.	TRBV19	TRBJ2-1	TRBD2	CASRVSSGNDEQFF	TGTGCCAGTAGAGTTTCTAGCGGGAACGATGAGCAGTTCTTC
.	TRBV9	TRBJ2-1	TRBD2	CASSVDGSGRSNEQFF	TGTGCCAGCAGCGTAGATGGAAGCGGGAGGTCGAATGAGCAGTTCTTC
.	TRBV6-6	TRBJ1-5	.	CASSYQGWQPQHF	TGTGCCAGCAGTTACCAGGGTTGGCAGCCCCAGCATTTT
.	TRBV27	TRBJ2-7	.	CASSSQGLLHDEQYF	TGTGCCAGCAGCTCTCAGGGGCTCCTCCACGACGAGCAGTACTTC
.	TRBV7-9	TRBJ2-2	TRBD2	CASSLPRGLAGVTGELFF	TGTGCCAGCAGCTTGCCACGAGGGCTAGCGGGAGTAACCGGGGAGCTGTTTTTT
once	TRBV2	TRBJ1-2	.	CASGRGGAGYGYTF	TGTGCCAGCGGCAGAGGGGGGGCTGGCTATGGCTACACCTTC
.	TRBV6-2/TRBV6-3	TRBJ1-2	.	CASSYGRGYTF	TGTGCCAGCAGTTATGGGAGAGGCTACACCTTC
.	TRBV9	TRBJ1-1	.	CASSVYGGGTEAFF	TGTGCCAGCAGCGTGTACGGGGGAGGCACTGAAGCTTTCTTT
.	TRBV27	TRBJ2-2	.	CASPGTGRGSGSRGLPGRELFF	TGTGCCAGCCCCGGGACAGGGAGAGGTAGCGGGAGCCGGGGATTACCGGGTCGGGAGCTGTTTTTT
.	TRBV3-1/TRBV3-2	TRBJ2-1	.	CASSQDGTTYNEQFF	TGTGCCAGCAGCCAAGACGGAACTACCTACAATGAGCAGTTCTTC
.	TRBV5-6	TRBJ2-3	TRBD2	CASSDRTSGITDTQYF	TGTGCCAGCAGCGACAGGACTAGCGGGATCACAGATACGCAGTATTTT
.	TRBV7-2	TRBJ2-1	TRBD2	CASSVAGGNYNEQFF	TGTGCCAGCAGCGTAGCGGGAGGTAACTACAATGAGCAGTTCTTC
.	TRBV2	TRBJ2-7	TRBD2	CASSAGLADIYEQYF	TGTGCCAGCAGCGCGGGACTAGCGGACATCTACGAGCAGTACTTC
.	TRBV21-1	TRBJ2-1	.	CASSKQAPGYGGNEQFF	TGTGCCAGCAGCAAACAGGCGCCGGGATATGGGGGGAATGAGCAGTTCTTC
.	TRBV6-6	TRBJ2-7	.	CASSYSPGTLVYEQYF	TGTGCCAGCAGTTACTCTCCCGGGACACTCGTCTACGAGCAGTACTTC
.	TRBV28	TRBJ2-2	.	CASSLSPHSFGYTGELFF	TGTGCCAGCAGTTTATCTCCGCACTCTTTCGGGTACACCGGGGAGCTGTTTTTT
.	TRBV30	TRBJ1-1	TRBD1	CARIRGDRAGTEAFF	TGTGCCCGAATAAGGGGGGACAGGGCCGGGACTGAAGCTTTCTTT
.	TRBV29-1	TRBJ2-7	.	CSVGGISYEQYF	TGCAGCGTTGGCGGAATCTCCTACGAGCAGTACTTC
.	TRBV28	TRBJ2-2	.	CASSLLRKNTGELFF	TGTGCCAGCAGTTTGCTCAGAAAGAACACCGGGGAGCTGTTTTTT
.	TRBV2	TRBJ2-3	.	CASRLTDTQYF	TGTGCCAGCAGACTTACAGATACGCAGTATTTT
.	TRBV9	TRBJ2-1	.	CASSVSVRTDSYNEQFF	TGTGCCAGCAGCGTAAGTGTTCGGACTGACTCCTACAATGAGCAGTTCTTC
once	TRBV7-2	TRBJ1-3	.	CASSPNEERGSGNTIYF	TGTGCCAGCAGCCCAAACGAGGAGCGTGGCTCTGGAAACACCATATATTTT
.	TRBV6-2/TRBV6-3	TRBJ2-7	.	CASSYHGLYEQYF	TGTGCCAGCAGTTACCACGGACTTTACGAGCAGTACTTC
.	TRBV5-4	TRBJ2-7	TRBD1	CASSPGQLYEQYF	TGTGCCAGCAGCCCGGGACAGCTCTACGAGCAGTACTTC
.	TRBV28	TRBJ1-3	.	CASSFGRWRNTIYF	TGTGCCAGCAGTTTCGGGAGATGGAGGAACACCATATATTTT
.	TRBV28	TRBJ1-3	.	CASRRDSGYTIYF	TGTGCCAGCAGGAGGGACTCTGGGTACACCATATATTTT
.	TRBV7-9	TRBJ2-7	TRBD1	CASSMTGAPYEQYF	TGTGCCAGCAGCATGACAGGGGCCCCCTACGAGCAGTACTTC
.	TRBV28	TRBJ2-7	TRBD2	CASSLSGRVYEQYF	TGTGCCAGCAGTTTGTCGGGGAGGGTCTACGAGCAGTACTTC
.	TRBV11-2	TRBJ2-7	.	CASSLGRGYEQYF	TGTGCCAGCAGCTTGGGGCGGGGCTACGAGCAGTACTTC
.	TRBV18	TRBJ1-1	.	CASSPQEGMNTEAFF	TGTGCCAGCTCACCACAGGAGGGAATGAACACTGAAGCTTTCTTT
.	TRBV12-3/TRBV12-4	TRBJ1-4	.	CASSPTGGKLFF	TGTGCCAGCAGTCCGACAGGAGGAAAACTGTTTTTT
.	TRBV29-1	TRBJ2-3	TRBD2	CSAGTTSTDTQYF	TGCAGCGCCGGGACTACCTCCACAGATACGCAGTATTTT
.	TRBV28	TRBJ2-7	.	CASTLGGGHEQYF	TGTGCCAGCACCCTAGGGGGGGGTCACGAGCAGTACTTC
.	TRBV7-3	TRBJ2-2	TRBD1	CASSLKGQGLGTGELFF	TGTGCCAGCAGCTTAAAGGGACAGGGGCTCGGCACCGGGGAGCTGTTTTTT
.	TRBV30	TRBJ1-4	TRBD1	CAWSVGTAVQKLLF	TGTGCCTGGAGTGTAGGGACAGCCGTCCAAAAACTGCTTTTT
once	TRBV6-1	TRBJ2-1	.	CASSEGGGSYNEQFF	TGTGCCAGCAGTGAAGGTGGCGGAAGCTACAATGAGCAGTTCTTC
.	TRBV28	TRBJ1-5	.	CASSRTVNQPQHF	TGTGCCAGCAGTAGGACAGTAAATCAGCCCCAGCATTTT
.	TRBV11-2	TRBJ2-1	TRBD2	CASSLELRGEQFF	TGTGCCAGCAGCTTAGAATTGCGGGGGGAGCAGTTCTTC
.	TRBV7-7	TRBJ2-5	TRBD2	CASSLRLAQETQYF	TGTGCCAGCAGCCTCCGACTAGCCCAAGAGACCCAGTACTTC
.	TRBV5-1	TRBJ2-1	TRBD2	CASSLGQGWRERDNEQFF	TGCGCCAGCAGCTTGGGGCAGGGATGGCGGGAGAGGGACAATGAGCAGTTCTTC
.	TRBV4-1	TRBJ2-2	TRBD1	CASSLRIQGVDTGELFF	TGCGCCAGCAGCCTTAGAATACAGGGGGTTGACACCGGGGAGCTGTTTTTT
.	TRBV3-1/TRBV3-2	TRBJ2-5	.	CASSQERWFLPFLETQYF	TGTGCCAGCAGCCAAGAGAGGTGGTTTCTGCCATTCTTAGAGACCCAGTACTTC
few	TRBV2	TRBJ1-3	.	CASRNRVHTIYF	TGTGCCAGCAGAAACAGGGTTCACACCATATATTTT
once	TRBV28	TRBJ2-7	TRBD2	CASSAYTGGSYEQYF	TGTGCCAGCAGTGCATACACGGGGGGAAGCTACGAGCAGTACTTC
.	TRBV27	TRBJ2-1	.	CASRGGPSGNEQFF	TGTGCCAGCCGCGGCGGGCCATCAGGTAATGAGCAGTTCTTC
.	TRBV4-1	TRBJ2-1	TRBD1	CASSQEDRGVDEQFF	TGCGCCAGCAGCCAAGAGGACAGGGGCGTAGATGAGCAGTTCTTC